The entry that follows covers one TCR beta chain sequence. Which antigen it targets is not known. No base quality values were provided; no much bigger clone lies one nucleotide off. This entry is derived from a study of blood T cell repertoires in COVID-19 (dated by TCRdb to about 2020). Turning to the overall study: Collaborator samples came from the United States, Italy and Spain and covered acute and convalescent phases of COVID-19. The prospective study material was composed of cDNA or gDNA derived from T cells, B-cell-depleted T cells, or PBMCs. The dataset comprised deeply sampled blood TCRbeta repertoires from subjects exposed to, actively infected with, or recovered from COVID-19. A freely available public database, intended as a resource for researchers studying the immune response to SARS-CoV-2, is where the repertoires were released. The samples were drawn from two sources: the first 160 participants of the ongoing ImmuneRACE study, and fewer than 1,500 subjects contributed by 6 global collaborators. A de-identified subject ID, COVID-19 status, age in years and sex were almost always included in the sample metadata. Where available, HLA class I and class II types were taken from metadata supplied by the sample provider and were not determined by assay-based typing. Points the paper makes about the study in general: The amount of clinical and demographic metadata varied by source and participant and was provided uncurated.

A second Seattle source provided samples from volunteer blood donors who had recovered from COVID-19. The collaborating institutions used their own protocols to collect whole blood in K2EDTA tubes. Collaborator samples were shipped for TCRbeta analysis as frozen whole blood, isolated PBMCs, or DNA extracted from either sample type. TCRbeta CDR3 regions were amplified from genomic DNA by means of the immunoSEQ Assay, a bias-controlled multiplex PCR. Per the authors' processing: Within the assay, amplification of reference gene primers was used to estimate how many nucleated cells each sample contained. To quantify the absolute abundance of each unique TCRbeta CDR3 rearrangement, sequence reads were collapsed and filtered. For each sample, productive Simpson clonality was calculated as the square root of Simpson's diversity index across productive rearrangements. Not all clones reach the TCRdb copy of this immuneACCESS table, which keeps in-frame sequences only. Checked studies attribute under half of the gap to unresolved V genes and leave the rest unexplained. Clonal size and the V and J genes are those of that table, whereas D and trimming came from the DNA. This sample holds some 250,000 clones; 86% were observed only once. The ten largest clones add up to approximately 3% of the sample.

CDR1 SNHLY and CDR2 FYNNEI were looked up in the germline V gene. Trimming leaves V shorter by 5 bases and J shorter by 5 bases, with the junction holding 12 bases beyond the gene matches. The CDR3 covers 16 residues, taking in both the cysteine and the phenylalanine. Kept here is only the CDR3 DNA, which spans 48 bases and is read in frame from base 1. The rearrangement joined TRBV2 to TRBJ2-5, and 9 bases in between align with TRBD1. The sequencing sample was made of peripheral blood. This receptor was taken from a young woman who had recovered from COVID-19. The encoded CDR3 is CASSFNTGGAKETQYF. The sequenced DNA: TGTGCCAGCAGTTTCAATACAGGGGGCGCGAAGGAGACCCAGTACTTC.